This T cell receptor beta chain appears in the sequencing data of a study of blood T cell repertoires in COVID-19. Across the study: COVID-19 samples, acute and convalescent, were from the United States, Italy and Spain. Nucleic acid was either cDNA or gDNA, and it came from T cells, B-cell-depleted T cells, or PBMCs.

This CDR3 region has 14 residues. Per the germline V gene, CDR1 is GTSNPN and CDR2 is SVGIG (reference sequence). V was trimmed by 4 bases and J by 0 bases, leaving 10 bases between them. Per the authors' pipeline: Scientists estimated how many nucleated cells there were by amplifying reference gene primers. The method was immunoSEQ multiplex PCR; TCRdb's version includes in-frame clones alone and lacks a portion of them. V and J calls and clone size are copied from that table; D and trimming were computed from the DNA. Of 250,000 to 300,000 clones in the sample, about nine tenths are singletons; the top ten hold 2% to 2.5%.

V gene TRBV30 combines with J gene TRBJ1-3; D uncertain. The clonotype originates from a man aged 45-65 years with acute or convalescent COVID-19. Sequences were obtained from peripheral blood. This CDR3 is CAWTVSFSGNTIYF. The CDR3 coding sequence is TGTGCCTGGACCGTTAGCTTCTCTGGAAACACCATATATTTT.